This is a list of T cell receptor beta chains from one sample in a study of cytomegalovirus exposure and HLA in healthy donors. Data came from immunoSEQ multiplex PCR; TCRdb stores just in-frame clones and leaves some out. The data contain about 92,000 clones, about 67% of them singletons. The material sequenced was PBMCs. The source is a woman between 18 and 29 years old in good health and CMV-seropositive. Both conserved end residues are part of each CDR3. D genes are given only for firm matches. Clone size is stated in some rows and not others, as once, few, many or a class when expanded.

v_call: TRBV27
j_call: TRBJ1-2
clone_size: once
d_call: TRBD1
cdr3_aa: CASSSPGQGWGGYTF
cdr3_nt: TGTGCCAGCAGTTCTCCGGGACAGGGGTGGGGTGGCTACACCTTC

v_call: TRBV15
j_call: TRBJ2-1
clone_size: .
d_call: TRBD2
cdr3_aa: CATSTPGTSGENEQFF
cdr3_nt: TGTGCCACCAGTACGCCAGGGACTAGCGGGGAAAATGAGCAGTTCTTC

v_call: TRBV30
j_call: TRBJ1-6
clone_size: .
d_call: TRBD1
cdr3_aa: CAWRATGVSPLHF
cdr3_nt: TGTGCCTGGAGGGCTACAGGGGTTTCACCCCTCCACTTT

v_call: TRBV10-1
j_call: TRBJ2-5
clone_size: .
d_call: TRBD1
cdr3_aa: CASSEPCLLGQGKTQYF
cdr3_nt: TGCGCCAGCAGTGAACCATGCCTACTGGGACAGGGAAAGACCCAGTACTTC

v_call: TRBV14
j_call: TRBJ2-1
clone_size: .
d_call: TRBD1
cdr3_aa: CASSRRRGLYNEQFF
cdr3_nt: TGTGCCAGCAGCCGACGCAGGGGGCTCTACAATGAGCAGTTCTTC

v_call: TRBV7-9
j_call: TRBJ1-5
clone_size: .
d_call: .
cdr3_aa: CASSLGLNQPQHF
cdr3_nt: TGTGCCAGCAGCTTAGGACTTAATCAGCCCCAGCATTTT

v_call: TRBV10-2
j_call: TRBJ2-2
clone_size: .
d_call: TRBD1
cdr3_aa: CASLRDRNTGELFF
cdr3_nt: TGCGCCAGCCTTCGGGACAGGAACACCGGGGAGCTGTTTTTT

v_call: TRBV7-9
j_call: TRBJ2-2
clone_size: .
d_call: .
cdr3_aa: CASSPLPGTLRNTGELFF
cdr3_nt: TGTGCCAGCAGCCCCCTCCCGGGGACTTTAAGGAACACCGGGGAGCTGTTTTTT

v_call: TRBV6-4
j_call: TRBJ2-2
clone_size: few
d_call: TRBD2
cdr3_aa: CASSESGRATGELFF
cdr3_nt: TGTGCCAGCAGTGAAAGCGGGAGGGCCACCGGGGAGCTGTTTTTT

v_call: TRBV28
j_call: TRBJ1-2
clone_size: .
d_call: .
cdr3_aa: CASSFRGTYGYTF
cdr3_nt: TGTGCCAGCAGTTTCCGGGGAACCTATGGCTACACCTTC

v_call: TRBV7-2
j_call: TRBJ2-7
clone_size: .
d_call: TRBD2
cdr3_aa: CASSSRGGGLFEQYF
cdr3_nt: TGTGCCAGCAGCTCCCGAGGCGGGGGGCTCTTCGAGCAGTACTTC

v_call: TRBV19
j_call: TRBJ1-1
clone_size: .
d_call: .
cdr3_aa: CASQMGGNTEAFF
cdr3_nt: TGTGCCAGTCAAATGGGGGGGAACACTGAAGCTTTCTTT

v_call: TRBV19
j_call: TRBJ2-7
clone_size: .
d_call: TRBD2
cdr3_aa: CASSIEGGGRYYEQYF
cdr3_nt: TGTGCCAGTAGTATAGAGGGGGGGGGAAGGTACTACGAGCAGTACTTC

v_call: TRBV10-3
j_call: TRBJ2-7
clone_size: .
d_call: .
cdr3_aa: CAIRDTHYEQYF
cdr3_nt: TGTGCCATCCGGGACACACACTACGAGCAGTACTTC

v_call: TRBV21-1
j_call: TRBJ1-6
clone_size: .
d_call: .
cdr3_aa: CASSKSVKQGSNSPLHF
cdr3_nt: TGTGCCAGCAGCAAATCGGTAAAACAGGGTAGCAATTCACCCCTCCACTTT

v_call: TRBV7-9
j_call: TRBJ1-3
clone_size: .
d_call: .
cdr3_aa: CASSSTGNERDTIYF
cdr3_nt: TGTGCCAGCAGCTCCACAGGGAATGAAAGAGACACCATATATTTT

v_call: TRBV6-5
j_call: TRBJ2-7
clone_size: .
d_call: .
cdr3_aa: CTSSYSGTLHYEQYF
cdr3_nt: TGTACCAGCAGTTACTCGGGGACATTGCACTACGAGCAGTACTTC